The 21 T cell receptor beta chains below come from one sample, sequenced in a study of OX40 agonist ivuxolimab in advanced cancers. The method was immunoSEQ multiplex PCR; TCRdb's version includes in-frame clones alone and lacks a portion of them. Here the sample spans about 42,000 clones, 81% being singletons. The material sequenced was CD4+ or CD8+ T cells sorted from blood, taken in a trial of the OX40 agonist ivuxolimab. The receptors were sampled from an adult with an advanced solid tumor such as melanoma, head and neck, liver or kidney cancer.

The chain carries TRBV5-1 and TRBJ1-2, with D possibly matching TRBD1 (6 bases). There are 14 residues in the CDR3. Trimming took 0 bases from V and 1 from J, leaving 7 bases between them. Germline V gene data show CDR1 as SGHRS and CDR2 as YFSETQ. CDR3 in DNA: TGCGCCAGCAGCTTGGAGGGGGGTAACTATGGCTACACCTTC. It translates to CASSLEGGNYGYTF.

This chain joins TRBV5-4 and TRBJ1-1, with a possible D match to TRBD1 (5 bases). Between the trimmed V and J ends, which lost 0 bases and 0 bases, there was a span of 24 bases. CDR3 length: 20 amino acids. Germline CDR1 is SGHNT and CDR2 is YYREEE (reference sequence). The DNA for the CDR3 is TGTGCCAGCAGCTTGGTGGGGGGGGAAGGTGGTGCCTTACTGAACACTGAAGCTTTCTTT. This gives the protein CASSLVGGEGGALLNTEAFF.

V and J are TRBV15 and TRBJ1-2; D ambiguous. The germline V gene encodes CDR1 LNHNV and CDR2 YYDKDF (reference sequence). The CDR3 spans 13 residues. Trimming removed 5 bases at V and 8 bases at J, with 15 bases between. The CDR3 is CATSRLLAQGYTF. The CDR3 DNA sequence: TGTGCCACCAGCCGCCTCCTGGCGCAAGGCTACACCTTC.

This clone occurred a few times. The CDR3 reads CASRSGVAKNIQYF. The CDR3 nucleotides read TGTGCCAGCAGATCCGGGGTAGCCAAAAACATTCAGTACTTC. The chain joins TRBV6-6 to TRBJ2-4; possibly TRBD2 for D (5 bases). Trimming stripped 6 bases from V and 0 bases from J, with 9 bases between. The length of the CDR3 is 14 residues. The germline CDR1 and CDR2 sequences are MNHNY and SVGAGI (reference sequence).

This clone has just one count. The CDR3 DNA sequence: TGCGCCAGCAGCCTAGGACTAGCGGGAGGTGAAGAGACCCAGTACTTC. As protein: CASSLGLAGGEETQYF. The rearrangement links TRBV5-1 to TRBJ2-5, with 14 bases lining up with TRBD2. The CDR3 consists of 16 residues. V gave up 4 bases and J gave up 3 bases; unmatched junction bases: 5. Germline V lookup: CDR1 SGHRS, CDR2 YFSETQ.

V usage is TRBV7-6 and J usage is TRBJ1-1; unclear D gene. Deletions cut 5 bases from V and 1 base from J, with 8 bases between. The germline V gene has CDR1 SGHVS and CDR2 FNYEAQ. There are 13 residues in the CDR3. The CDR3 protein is CASSPGRNTEAFF. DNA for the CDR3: TGTGCCAGCAGCCCGGGGAGGAACACTGAAGCTTTCTTT.

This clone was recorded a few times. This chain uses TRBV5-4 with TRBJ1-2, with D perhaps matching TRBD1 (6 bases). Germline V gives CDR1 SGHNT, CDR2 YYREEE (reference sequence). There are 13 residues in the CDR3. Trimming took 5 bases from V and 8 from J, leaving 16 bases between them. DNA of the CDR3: TGTGCCAGCAGACCTACAGGGATCGGAGGCTACACCTTC. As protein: CASRPTGIGGYTF.

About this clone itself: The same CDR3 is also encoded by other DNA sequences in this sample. CDR3 in amino acids: CASRGQINEKLFF. The CDR3 DNA reads as TGTGCCTCTAGGGGACAGATTAATGAAAAACTGTTTTTT. The chain has TRBV19 and TRBJ1-4, with 7 bases fitting TRBD1. Germline V lookup: CDR1 LNHDA, CDR2 SQIVND (reference sequence). J lost 4 bases, V lost 11 bases, and 7 bases had no gene match. The CDR3 runs 13 residues.

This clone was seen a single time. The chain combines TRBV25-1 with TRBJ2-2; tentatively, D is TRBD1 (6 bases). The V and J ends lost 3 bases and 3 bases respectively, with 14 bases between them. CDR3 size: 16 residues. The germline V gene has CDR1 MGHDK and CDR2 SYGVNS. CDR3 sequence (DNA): TGTGCCAGCAGTGACTCCAACAGGGATGACACCGGGGAGCTGTTTTTT. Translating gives CASSDSNRDDTGELFF.

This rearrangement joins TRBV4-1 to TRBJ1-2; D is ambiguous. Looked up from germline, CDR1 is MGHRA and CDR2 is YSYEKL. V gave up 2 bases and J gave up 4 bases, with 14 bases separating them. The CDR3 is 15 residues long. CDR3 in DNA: TGCGCCAGCAGCCAAACGCTTCGGGTCGGCTATGGCTACACCTTC. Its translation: CASSQTLRVGYGYTF.

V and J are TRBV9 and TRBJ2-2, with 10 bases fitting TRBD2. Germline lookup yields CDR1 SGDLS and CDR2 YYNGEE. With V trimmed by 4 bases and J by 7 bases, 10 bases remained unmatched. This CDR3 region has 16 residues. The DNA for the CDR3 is TGTGCCAGCAGCTTAACGAGCGGGAGGGCCTTCGGGGAGCTGTTTTTT. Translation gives CASSLTSGRAFGELFF.

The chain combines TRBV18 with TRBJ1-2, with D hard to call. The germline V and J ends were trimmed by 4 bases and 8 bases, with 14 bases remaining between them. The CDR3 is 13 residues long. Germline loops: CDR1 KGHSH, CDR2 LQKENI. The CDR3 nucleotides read TGTGCCAGCTCACTCCAGCTCTCGGACGGCTACACCTTC. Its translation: CASSLQLSDGYTF. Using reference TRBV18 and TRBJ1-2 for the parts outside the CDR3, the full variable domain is NAGVMQNPRHLVRRRGQEARLRCSPMKGHSHVYWYRQLPEEGLKFMVYLQKENIIDESGMPKERFSAEFPKEGPSILRIQQVVRGDSAAYFCASSLQLSDGYTFGSGTRLTVV.

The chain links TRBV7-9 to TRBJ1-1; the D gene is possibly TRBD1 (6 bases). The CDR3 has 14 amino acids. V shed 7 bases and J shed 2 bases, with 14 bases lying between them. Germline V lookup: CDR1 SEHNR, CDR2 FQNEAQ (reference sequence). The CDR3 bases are TGTGCCAGCACTAACAGGGCTGGAAACACTGAAGCTTTCTTT. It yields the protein CASTNRAGNTEAFF.

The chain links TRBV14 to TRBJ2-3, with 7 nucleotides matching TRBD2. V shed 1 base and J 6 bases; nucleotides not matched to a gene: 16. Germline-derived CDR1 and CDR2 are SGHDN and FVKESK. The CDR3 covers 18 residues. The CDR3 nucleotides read TGTGCCAGCAGCCAAGGAGTAGGTTGGGCGGGAGCGTCGGATACGCAGTATTTT. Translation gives CASSQGVGWAGASDTQYF.

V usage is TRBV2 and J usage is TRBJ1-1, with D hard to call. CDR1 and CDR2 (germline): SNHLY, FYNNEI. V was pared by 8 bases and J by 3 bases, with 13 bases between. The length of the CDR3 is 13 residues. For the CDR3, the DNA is TGTGCCAGCGGGTCCATTGGGGACACTGAAGCTTTCTTT. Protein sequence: CASGSIGDTEAFF.

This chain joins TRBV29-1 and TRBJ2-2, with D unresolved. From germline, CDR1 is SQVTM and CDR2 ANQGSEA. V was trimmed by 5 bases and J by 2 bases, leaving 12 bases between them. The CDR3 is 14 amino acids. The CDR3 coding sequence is TGCAGCGTTCAAGGGTTTTTCAACACCGGGGAGCTGTTTTTT. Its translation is CSVQGFFNTGELFF.

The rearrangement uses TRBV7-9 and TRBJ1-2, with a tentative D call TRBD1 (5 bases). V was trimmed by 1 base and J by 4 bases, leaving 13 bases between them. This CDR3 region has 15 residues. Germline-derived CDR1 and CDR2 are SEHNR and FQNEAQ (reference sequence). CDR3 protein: CASSLEGRRFYGYTF. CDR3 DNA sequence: TGTGCCAGCAGCTTAGAGGGACGGCGGTTCTATGGCTACACCTTC.

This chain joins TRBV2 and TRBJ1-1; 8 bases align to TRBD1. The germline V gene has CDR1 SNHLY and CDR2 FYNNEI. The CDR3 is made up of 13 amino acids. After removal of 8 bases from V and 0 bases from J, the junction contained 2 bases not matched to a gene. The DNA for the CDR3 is TGTGCCAGCGGCAGGGGGCTGAACACTGAAGCTTTCTTT. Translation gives CASGRGLNTEAFF.

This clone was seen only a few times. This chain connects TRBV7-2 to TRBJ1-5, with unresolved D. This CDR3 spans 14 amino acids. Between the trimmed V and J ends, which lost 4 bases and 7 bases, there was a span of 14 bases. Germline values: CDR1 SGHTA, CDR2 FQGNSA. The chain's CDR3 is CASSSGRYGQPQHF. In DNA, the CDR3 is TGTGCCAGCAGCTCTGGACGTTACGGGCAGCCCCAGCATTTT.

CDR3 region: CASSQEQGSPLHF. In nucleotides, the CDR3 is TGCGCCAGCAGCCAAGAACAGGGGTCACCCCTCCACTTT. This chain links TRBV4-1 with TRBJ1-6; 7 bases are shared with TRBD1. J lost 10 bases, V lost 0 bases, and 0 bases had no gene match. The germline V gene has CDR1 MGHRA and CDR2 YSYEKL. The CDR3 length is 13 residues.

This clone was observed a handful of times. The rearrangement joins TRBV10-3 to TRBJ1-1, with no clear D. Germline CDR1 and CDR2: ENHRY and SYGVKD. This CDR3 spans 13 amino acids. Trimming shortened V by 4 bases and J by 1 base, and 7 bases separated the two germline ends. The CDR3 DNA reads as TGTGCCATCAGTGGACACAAGAACACTGAAGCTTTCTTT. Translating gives CAISGHKNTEAFF.